This entry features one TCR beta chain sequence. The record originates from a study of blood T cell repertoires in COVID-19. About the research overall: T cells, B-cell-depleted T cells, or PBMCs supplied cDNA or gDNA.

Measured with immunoSEQ multiplex PCR; TCRdb has only the in-frame clones, and not every one. The sample lists 40,000 to 50,000 clones, about 88% occurring once. Trimming took off 5 bases at V and 5 bases at J, with 12 bases between the two ends. The CDR3 loop spans 13 amino acids. Germline V CDR1 and CDR2: SGHAT, FQNNGV. The sequence was collected from a human donor in a cohort sampled during active COVID-19. What was sequenced was peripheral blood. The rearrangement links TRBV11-2 to TRBJ1-2; D may be TRBD1 (5 bases). The CDR3 reads CASSGTGTYGYTF. The CDR3 DNA is TGTGCCAGCAGCGGAACTGGGACTTATGGCTACACCTTC.